These 29 T cell receptor beta chains share one sample of origin, sequenced in a study of graft-versus-host responses after intestinal transplantation. Using immunoSEQ multiplex PCR, the repertoire was profiled, and TCRdb retains in-frame clones only, with some absent. This table has some 70,000 clones, roughly 92% appearing once. The sample consisted of bone marrow, taken 734 days after intestinal transplantation. The source of these receptors is a human patient who received an intestinal transplant, so some T cells may come from the graft donor.

The J gene is TRBJ1-2, the V gene TRBV5-6; D not certain. Deletions cut 1 base from V and 7 bases from J, with 5 bases between. Germline V CDR1 and CDR2: SGHDT, YYEEEE. This CDR3 has 11 residues. The CDR3 DNA is TGTGCCAGCAGCTTGACGAGTGGCTACACCTTC. Translation gives CASSLTSGYTF.

The V and J genes are TRBV11-2 and TRBJ2-7, with TRBD1 matching over 7 bases. Germline CDR1 SGHAT, CDR2 FQNNGV. V shed 5 bases, J shed 5 bases, and the junction held 6 bases outside the gene matches. The CDR3 length is 13 residues. The CDR3 sequence is CASSVMQGDEQYF. As DNA, the CDR3 is TGTGCCAGCAGCGTGATGCAGGGGGACGAGCAGTACTTC.

About this clone: At one of its ends the junction is not consistent with the germline gene, which may arise from a read error. The rearrangement links TRBV6-5 to TRBJ1-1, with D possibly matching TRBD1 (6 bases). The CDR3 contains 11 residues. Per germline, CDR1 MNHEY and CDR2 SVGAGI. The DNA of the CDR3 is TGTGCCAGCAGTTATGAGGGGGGCTTTTTTTTT. Translating gives CASSYEGGFFF.

This chain links TRBV19 with TRBJ1-1; D not resolved. V was pared by 2 bases and J by 0 bases, with 4 bases between. The CDR3 has 13 residues. Germline V lookup: CDR1 LNHDA, CDR2 SQIVND (reference sequence). This chain's CDR3 is CASSITVNTEAFF. CDR3 nucleotide sequence: TGTGCCAGTAGTATAACAGTGAACACTGAAGCTTTCTTT.

V usage is TRBV19 and J usage is TRBJ2-5, with D unclear. The CDR3 has 13 amino acids. Germline CDR1 LNHDA, CDR2 SQIVND (reference sequence). V was shortened by 7 bases and J by 2 bases, with 11 bases between the two germline ends. CDR3 protein: CASKSDLQETQYF. In DNA, the CDR3 is TGTGCCAGTAAGTCCGACCTACAAGAGACCCAGTACTTC. Full variable domain (rest looked up from reference TRBV19 and TRBJ2-5): DGGITQSPKYLFRKEGQNVTLSCEQNLNHDAMYWYRQDPGQGLRLIYYSQIVNDFQKGDIAEGYSVSREKKESFPLTVTSAQKNPTAFYLCASKSDLQETQYFGPGTRLLVL.

This chain links TRBV19 with TRBJ2-1, with TRBD2 matching over 7 bases. V lost 5 bases and J lost 7; bases outside the gene matches: 8. Germline loops: CDR1 LNHDA, CDR2 SQIVND (reference sequence). This CDR3 spans 14 amino acids. The CDR3 bases are TGTGCCAGTAGTCCAGGCCGGGGGGTAAATGAGCAGTTCTTC. Translating gives CASSPGRGVNEQFF.

The rearrangement joins TRBV2 to TRBJ1-5, with no clear D. The length of the CDR3 is 16 residues. Trimming took off 4 bases at V and 0 bases at J, with 13 bases between the two ends. Germline V gene lookup returns CDR1 SNHLY and CDR2 FYNNEI. The CDR3 spells CASSVGDPNSNQPQHF. DNA for the CDR3: TGTGCCAGCAGTGTTGGAGACCCCAATAGCAATCAGCCCCAGCATTTT.

The CDR3 loop reads CASSASREVQYF. The CDR3 DNA follows: TGCGCCAGCAGCGCATCTAGAGAGGTTCAGTACTTC. The chain carries TRBV5-1 and TRBJ2-4; D is uncertain. The CDR3 is 12 amino acids. The V end lost 4 bases, the J end lost 11 bases, and 13 bases lay between the germline ends. Germline V gene lookup returns CDR1 SGHRS and CDR2 YFSETQ. Full variable domain (remainder filled in from reference TRBV5-1 and TRBJ2-4): KAGVTQTPRYLIKTRGQQVTLSCSPISGHRSVSWYQQTPGQGLQFLFEYFSETQRNKGNFPGRFSGRQFSNSRSEMNVSTLELGDSALYLCASSASREVQYFGAGTRLSVL.

V usage is TRBV4-2 and J usage is TRBJ2-3; TRBD2 agrees at 9 bases. J lost 4 bases, V lost 1 base, and 9 bases had no gene match. This CDR3 region has 17 residues. CDR1 is LGHNA and CDR2 is YNFKEQ in the germline V gene. The CDR3 is CASSQVVAGVSPDTQYF. CDR3 sequence (DNA): TGTGCCAGCAGCCAAGTTGTAGCGGGAGTTTCCCCAGATACGCAGTATTTT.

This chain uses TRBV27 with TRBJ2-6; D possibly corresponds to TRBD1 (5 bases). The CDR3 extends over 12 amino acids. V shed 2 bases and J shed 12 bases, with 8 bases lying between them. Looked up from germline, CDR1 is MNHEY and CDR2 is SMNVEV (reference sequence). CDR3: CASSLRGGVLTF. CDR3 DNA sequence: TGTGCCAGCAGTTTAAGGGGCGGCGTCCTGACTTTC.

The chain couples TRBV5-1 to TRBJ1-1; TRBD1 might be the D (5 bases). Germline CDR1 and CDR2: SGHRS and YFSETQ. The ends were cut back, 1 base at V and 1 base at J, with 17 bases in the middle. CDR3 length: 17 amino acids. The chain's CDR3 is CASSLRGLTLGNTEAFF. As DNA, the CDR3 is TGCGCCAGCAGCTTGAGGGGTCTTACCCTGGGGAACACTGAAGCTTTCTTT.

This clone was seen once. The V gene is TRBV28, the J gene TRBJ1-2, with 7 bases identical to TRBD1. The length of the CDR3 is 14 residues. V dropped 3 bases and J dropped 1; count of bases not matched to a gene: 2. Germline-derived CDR1 and CDR2 are MDHEN and SYDVKM. CDR3 region: CASSLTGLNYGYTF. The CDR3, as DNA: TGTGCCAGCAGTTTGACAGGGCTTAACTATGGCTACACCTTC.

V and J are TRBV18 and TRBJ1-3; D ambiguous. The ends were cut back, 2 bases at V and 0 bases at J, with 5 bases in the middle. The germline gives CDR1 KGHSH, CDR2 LQKENI. The CDR3 runs to 14 residues. CDR3 sequence: CASSPGSSGNTIYF. The CDR3 DNA is TGTGCCAGCTCACCAGGGAGCTCTGGAAACACCATATATTTT.

The chain links TRBV27 to TRBJ2-3; 12 nucleotides line up with TRBD2. V gave up 3 bases and J gave up 0 bases; unmatched junction bases: 1. The germline V gene encodes CDR1 MNHEY and CDR2 SMNVEV (reference sequence). This CDR3 is 16 amino acids long. This chain's CDR3 is CASSFLAGGSTDTQYF. In DNA form, the CDR3 reads TGTGCCAGCAGTTTTCTAGCGGGAGGGAGCACAGATACGCAGTATTTT.

Notes on this clone: Other DNA sequences of this sample code for an identical CDR3. This CDR3 is CASSVSGAQETQYF. DNA of the CDR3: TGTGCCAGCAGCGTGAGCGGAGCGCAAGAGACCCAGTACTTC. This sequence joins TRBV9 and TRBJ2-5, with a tentative D call TRBD2 (5 bases). The ends were cut back, 2 bases at V and 2 bases at J, with 10 bases in the middle. The CDR3 spans 14 residues. CDR1 and CDR2 (germline): SGDLS, YYNGEE. Supplemented by reference TRBV9 and TRBJ2-5, the full variable domain reads DSGVTQTPKHLITATGQRVTLRCSPRSGDLSVYWYQQSLDQGLQFLIQYYNGEERAKGNILERFSAQQFPDLHSELNLSSLELGDSALYFCASSVSGAQETQYFGPGTRLLVL.

This chain joins TRBV5-5 and TRBJ2-7, with 7 nucleotides matching TRBD1. V shed 3 bases and J 2 bases; nucleotides not matched to a gene: 2. The germline gives CDR1 SGHKS, CDR2 YYEKEE (reference sequence). The CDR3 consists of 13 residues. The CDR3 sequence is CASSWDSTYEQYF. CDR3 sequence (DNA): TGTGCCAGCAGCTGGGACAGCACCTACGAGCAGTACTTC.

This chain connects TRBV7-6 to TRBJ1-1, with D possibly being TRBD1 (6 bases). The CDR3 extends over 15 amino acids. Germline V lookup: CDR1 SGHVS, CDR2 FNYEAQ. Trimming took off 1 base at V and 3 bases at J, with 12 bases between the two ends. CDR3 bases: TGTGCCAGCAGCTTAGAAGAGGCAGGGGACACTGAAGCTTTCTTT. Protein sequence: CASSLEEAGDTEAFF.

The chain uses TRBV6-5 and TRBJ2-1, with D hard to call. Germline V gene data show CDR1 as MNHEY and CDR2 as SVGAGI. This CDR3 contains 13 residues. V lost 4 bases and J 6 bases, leaving 10 bases between the germline ends. CDR3: CASSSYGSNEQFF. The CDR3 nucleotides are TGTGCCAGCAGTTCTTACGGTTCCAATGAGCAGTTCTTC.

CDR3 in DNA: TGTGCCAGCAACAATGGGGACACTGAAGCTTTCTTT. Translation gives CASNNGDTEAFF. The chain combines TRBV11-1 with TRBJ1-1; D is uncertain. Trimming shortened V by 7 bases and J by 3 bases, and 9 bases separated the two germline ends. The CDR3 covers 12 residues. CDR1 and CDR2 (germline): SGHAT, FQDESV (reference sequence).

This chain uses TRBV7-2 with TRBJ2-3, with 15 bases fitting TRBD2. Germline CDR1 is SGHTA and CDR2 is FQGNSA. V lost 5 bases to trimming and J lost 7 bases; unmatched junction nucleotides: 7. The CDR3 has 16 amino acids. The CDR3 loop is CASSPGLAGGWHTQYF. CDR3 DNA: TGTGCCAGCAGCCCGGGACTAGCGGGAGGTTGGCATACGCAGTATTTT.

The gene calls are TRBV6-5 and TRBJ1-1; perhaps TRBD1 as D (6 bases). The germline V gene encodes CDR1 MNHEY and CDR2 SVGAGI. V was trimmed by 0 bases and J by 5 bases, leaving 16 bases between them. CDR3 length equals 16 residues. The CDR3 loop is CASSYSWLGGRTEAFF. The CDR3 nucleotides are TGTGCCAGCAGTTACTCGTGGCTCGGGGGGCGGACTGAAGCTTTCTTT.

J is TRBJ2-3 and V is TRBV9; TRBD1 agrees at 8 bases. This CDR3 has 17 residues. V shed 4 bases, J shed 0 bases, and the junction held 10 bases outside the gene matches. Germline V CDR1 and CDR2: SGDLS, YYNGEE. Here the CDR3 DNA reads TGTGCCAGCAGCCAACAAGGACAGGGCGTAAGCACAGATACGCAGTATTTT. Translation: CASSQQGQGVSTDTQYF.

V is TRBV19 and J is TRBJ2-1, with D unclear. Trimming took off 3 bases at V and 2 bases at J, with 8 bases between the two ends. The CDR3 consists of 14 residues. The V gene's germline CDR1 is LNHDA and CDR2 SQIVND (reference sequence). CDR3 bases: TGTGCCAGTAGTATCGAAGGGACCTACAATGAGCAGTTCTTC. The encoded protein is CASSIEGTYNEQFF.

This chain joins TRBV6-5 and TRBJ2-3, with D maybe TRBD1 (6 bases). CDR3 size: 16 residues. V was shortened by 4 bases and J by 5 bases, with 19 bases between the two germline ends. Germline-derived CDR1 and CDR2 are MNHEY and SVGAGI. The CDR3 DNA sequence: TGTGCCAGCAGTTTCGATTGGGGGCAAACGATAGATACGCAGTATTTT. It encodes CASSFDWGQTIDTQYF.

The chain has TRBV6-1 and TRBJ2-1, with unresolved D. The CDR3 has 12 residues. Germline lookup yields CDR1 MNHNS and CDR2 SASEGT. The V end lost 7 bases, the J end lost 5 bases, and 9 bases lay between the germline ends. CDR3 in amino acids: CASNSWDNEQFF. The CDR3 region has the DNA TGTGCCAGCAACTCGTGGGACAATGAGCAGTTCTTC.

The chain couples TRBV11-2 to TRBJ2-3, with D possibly TRBD2 on 5 matching bases. Germline V lookup: CDR1 SGHAT, CDR2 FQNNGV. This CDR3 spans 13 amino acids. Between the trimmed V and J ends, which lost 0 bases and 5 bases, there was a span of 6 bases. Written as DNA, the CDR3 is TGTGCCAGCAGCTTAGATCGGGGAGATACGCAGTATTTT. Residues: CASSLDRGDTQYF.

The rearrangement links TRBV4-1 to TRBJ2-7; D not resolved. In germline, CDR1 is MGHRA, CDR2 YSYEKL. CDR3 length equals 13 residues. The germline V and J ends were trimmed by 0 bases and 2 bases, with 5 bases remaining between them. Written as DNA, the CDR3 is TGCGCCAGCAGCCAAGATCTCCCCTACGAGCAGTACTTC. This codes for CASSQDLPYEQYF.

The chain uses TRBV7-9 and TRBJ2-7, with TRBD2 identical over 12 bases. The junction had 6 bases not matched to a gene; V was cut back by 0 bases and J by 0 bases. Germline V CDR1 and CDR2: SEHNR, FQNEAQ (reference sequence). CDR3 length equals 18 residues. The CDR3 coding sequence is TGTGCCAGCAGCTTAGCGCTAGCGGGAGGGCCGAGCTCCTACGAGCAGTACTTC. Encoded protein: CASSLALAGGPSSYEQYF.

The CDR3, as DNA: TGCAGCGCGGGGACTAGCGGCGAGCAGTACTTC. It is translated as CSAGTSGEQYF. V gene TRBV29-1 combines with J gene TRBJ2-7; 11 bases map to TRBD2. Trimming at V came to 7 bases and at J to 6 bases, leaving 2 bases not matched to a gene. Per the germline V gene, CDR1 is SQVTM and CDR2 is ANQGSEA. The CDR3 runs to 11 residues.